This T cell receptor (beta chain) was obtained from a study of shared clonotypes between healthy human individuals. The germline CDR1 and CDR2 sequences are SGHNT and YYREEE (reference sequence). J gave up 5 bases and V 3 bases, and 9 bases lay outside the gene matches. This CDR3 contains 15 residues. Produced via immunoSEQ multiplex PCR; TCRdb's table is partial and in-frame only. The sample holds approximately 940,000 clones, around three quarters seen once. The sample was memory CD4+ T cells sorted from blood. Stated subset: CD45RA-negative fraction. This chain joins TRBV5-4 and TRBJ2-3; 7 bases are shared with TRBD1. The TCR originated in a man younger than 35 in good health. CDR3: CASSSPDRSEDTQYF. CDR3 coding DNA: TGTGCCAGCAGCTCCCCGGACAGGAGCGAAGATACGCAGTATTTT.